These 27 T cell receptor beta chains share one sample of origin, sequenced in a study of CD8 T cells in Susac syndrome. RNA in amounts of about 0.45 to 1 ug was reverse transcribed with random hexamers. TCRdb re-analysed the immunoSEQ multiplex PCR reads in MiXCR, keeping a single row per CDR3 protein. The table has roughly 80,000 distinct CDR3 sequences, approximately 93% seen once. Sequencing input: CD8+ T cells from PBMCs. These receptors originate from a human donor with Susac syndrome.

The genes are TRBV12-3 or TRBV12-4 and TRBJ1-2, with unresolved D. The CDR3 contains 10 residues. V lost 4 bases to trimming and J lost 5 bases, with 2 bases between them. As DNA, the CDR3 is TGTGCCAGCAGTTCGTATGGCTACACCTTC. Translating it yields CASSSYGYTF.

This rearrangement joins TRBV12-3 or TRBV12-4 to TRBJ2-7, with 7 bases lining up with TRBD1. V shed 3 bases, J shed 6 bases, and the junction held 14 bases outside the gene matches. This CDR3 contains 16 residues. The CDR3 DNA sequence: TGTGCCAGCAGTTTTATCGGGGTTGACAGGGTGGTCGAGCAGTACTTC. It encodes CASSFIGVDRVVEQYF.

The gene calls are TRBV20-1 and TRBJ2-7, with D perhaps matching TRBD1 (7 bases). In germline, CDR1 is DFQATT, CDR2 SNEGSKA (reference sequence). This CDR3 contains 15 residues. Trimming stripped 0 bases from V and 0 bases from J, with 12 bases between. CDR3: CSAREGGGVSYEQYF. CDR3 nucleotide sequence: TGCAGTGCTAGAGAAGGGGGCGGGGTCTCCTACGAGCAGTACTTC.

The CDR3, as DNA: TGTGCCAGCAGTCGGACAGGGACCTCCTACGAGCAGTACTTC. Encoded protein: CASSRTGTSYEQYF. The rearrangement links TRBV2 to TRBJ2-7, with 8 nucleotides matching TRBD1. The CDR3 has 14 amino acids. Germline-derived CDR1 and CDR2 are SNHLY and FYNNEI. V lost 5 bases, J lost 0 bases, and 3 bases stayed unmatched.

This chain connects TRBV5-1 to TRBJ1-1; 12 nucleotides line up with TRBD1. Per the germline V gene, CDR1 is SGHRS and CDR2 is YFSETQ. V was clipped by 2 bases and J by 5 bases; unmatched bases: 13. This CDR3 comprises 18 residues. CDR3 sequence: CASSFKTGQGAEGTEAFF. CDR3 DNA sequence: TGCGCCAGCAGCTTCAAGACGGGACAGGGGGCGGAAGGAACTGAAGCTTTCTTT. Full variable domain (missing parts from reference TRBV5-1 and TRBJ1-1): KAGVTQTPRYLIKTRGQQVTLSCSPISGHRSVSWYQQTPGQGLQFLFEYFSETQRNKGNFPGRFSGRQFSNSRSEMNVSTLELGDSALYLCASSFKTGQGAEGTEAFFGQGTRLTVV.

This chain links TRBV28 with TRBJ2-7; 9 bases are a match to TRBD1. V trimming: 6 bases; J trimming: 2 bases; junction bases outside the gene matches: 11. Germline V CDR1 and CDR2: MDHEN, SYDVKM. The CDR3 has 16 residues. The CDR3 DNA is TGTGCCAGCAGCCTCTTGGGGACAGGGAGCCCCTACGAGCAGTACTTC. Translating it yields CASSLLGTGSPYEQYF.

The rearrangement uses TRBV6-2 or TRBV6-3 and TRBJ1-1; D is uncertain. CDR1 is MNHEY and CDR2 is SVGEGT in the germline V gene. Trimming shortened V by 7 bases and J by 1 base, and 16 bases separated the two germline ends. The CDR3 is made up of 15 amino acids. CDR3 region: CASTPFKGGNTEAFF. The CDR3 DNA follows: TGTGCCAGCACCCCTTTTAAGGGTGGGAACACTGAAGCTTTCTTT.

The rearrangement links TRBV7-9 to TRBJ2-1; D unclear. The CDR3 has 10 amino acids. Trimming left V 8 bases short and J 8 bases short, with 7 bases between. CDR1 is SEHNR, CDR2 FQNEAQ, per germline (reference sequence). DNA for the CDR3: TGTGCCAGCGGGGTCGATGAGCAGTTCTTC. Protein: CASGVDEQFF.

V usage is TRBV28 and J usage is TRBJ1-6; TRBD1 might be the D (5 bases). The CDR3 extends over 15 amino acids. Germline values: CDR1 MDHEN, CDR2 SYDVKM. The V and J ends lost 2 bases and 4 bases respectively, with 9 bases between them. The CDR3 protein is CASSLGDGYNSPLHF. CDR3 DNA: TGTGCCAGCAGTTTAGGGGACGGATATAATTCACCCCTCCACTTT.

This clonotype has only one observation. The chain carries TRBV20-1 and TRBJ2-1, with TRBD2 as a possible D gene (7 bases). The CDR3 runs to 15 residues. CDR1 DFQATT and CDR2 SNEGSKA come from the germline V gene (reference sequence). V shed 6 bases and J shed 4 bases, with 19 bases lying between them. The DNA of the CDR3 is TGCAGTGCGGACAAGGGAGGGGGGGGGTACAATGAGCAGTTCTTC. Its protein is CSADKGGGGYNEQFF.

The gene calls are TRBV5-1 and TRBJ2-5; 9 bases map to TRBD2. CDR3 length: 18 residues. V gave up 0 bases and J gave up 5 bases; unmatched junction bases: 14. Germline values: CDR1 SGHRS, CDR2 YFSETQ. The CDR3 protein is CASSLGGLAGSIEETQYF. The CDR3, as DNA: TGCGCCAGCAGCTTGGGAGGTCTAGCGGGGTCCATAGAGGAGACCCAGTACTTC.

The chain carries TRBV20-1 and TRBJ2-1, with 7 bases that match TRBD2. Germline assignment: CDR1 DFQATT and CDR2 SNEGSKA (reference sequence). Unmatched junction bases numbered 8, after V lost 3 bases and J lost 6 bases. The CDR3 contains 14 residues. DNA of the CDR3: TGCAGTGCTAGTAAGCTAGCGGAGCTCAATGAGCAGTTCTTC. Its protein product is CSASKLAELNEQFF.

The V and J genes are TRBV28 and TRBJ1-5; 7 nucleotides line up with TRBD1. The CDR3 totals 15 residues. The germline gives CDR1 MDHEN, CDR2 SYDVKM. J lost 7 bases, V lost 3 bases, and 9 bases had no gene match. CDR3 residues: CASSLVLGGGQPQHF. The CDR3 DNA follows: TGTGCCAGCAGTTTGGTCCTGGGAGGGGGCCAGCCCCAGCATTTT.

The V gene is TRBV5-1, the J gene TRBJ2-5, with unresolved D. This CDR3 is 14 amino acids long. V lost 4 bases and J lost 4, with 14 bases in between. The germline CDR1 and CDR2 sequences are SGHRS and YFSETQ. This CDR3 is CASSPFPVRETQYF. The CDR3 region has the DNA TGCGCCAGCAGCCCCTTCCCGGTACGAGAGACCCAGTACTTC.

The chain uses TRBV28 and TRBJ2-1, with 8 nucleotides matching TRBD2. Germline CDR1 is MDHEN and CDR2 is SYDVKM. Trimming took 3 bases from V and 7 from J; bases not matched to a gene: 5. The CDR3 is 14 amino acids. The CDR3 sequence: CASSFGTRPNEQFF. CDR3 in DNA: TGTGCCAGCAGTTTCGGGACTAGACCGAATGAGCAGTTCTTC.

V and J are TRBV20-1 and TRBJ2-7; D not resolved. V was clipped by 0 bases and J by 0 bases, with 9 bases between them. This CDR3 has 14 amino acids. Germline assignment: CDR1 DFQATT and CDR2 SNEGSKA (reference sequence). CDR3 bases: TGCAGTGCTAGAGATCCTATGTTCTCCTACGAGCAGTACTTC. It codes for CSARDPMFSYEQYF.

The chain couples TRBV14 to TRBJ2-5; 10 bases are shared with TRBD2. Germline V gives CDR1 SGHDN, CDR2 FVKESK. This CDR3 has 15 amino acids. The V gene end was trimmed by 4 bases and the J gene end by 5 bases; junction bases not matched to a gene: 7. The CDR3 coding sequence is TGTGCCAGCAGCCTTCTGAGCGGGGGGGCTGAGACCCAGTACTTC. It translates to CASSLLSGGAETQYF.

The J gene is TRBJ1-2, the V gene TRBV15, with 8 bases matching TRBD1. CDR1 is LNHNV and CDR2 is YYDKDF in the germline V gene (reference sequence). The CDR3 has 16 residues. Trimming took 5 bases from V and 7 from J; bases not matched to a gene: 15. In DNA form, the CDR3 reads TGTGCCACCAGCGAATTGCCGGGACAGGTCCTTGGTGGCTACACCTTC. It yields the protein CATSELPGQVLGGYTF.

The chain joins TRBV25-1 to TRBJ1-6; tentative D call: TRBD1 (6 bases). The CDR3 runs to 16 residues. The germline V gene encodes CDR1 MGHDK and CDR2 SYGVNS. The germline V and J ends were trimmed by 5 bases and 7 bases, with 18 bases remaining between them. The CDR3: CASSLGLETGNSPLHF. The CDR3 bases are TGTGCCAGCAGTTTAGGGTTAGAGACAGGAAATTCACCCCTCCACTTT.

The chain recombines TRBV5-1 with TRBJ2-5; 11 bases are a match to TRBD2. The V gene end was trimmed by 0 bases and the J gene end by 5 bases; junction bases not matched to a gene: 3. The CDR3 is 15 amino acids. Germline-derived CDR1 and CDR2 are SGHRS and YFSETQ. CDR3 protein: CASSLALAGDETQYF. DNA of the CDR3: TGCGCCAGCAGCTTGGCACTAGCGGGGGATGAGACCCAGTACTTC.

The chain's CDR3 is CASSARLADTQYF. The CDR3 DNA is TGTGCCAGCTCAGCGCGCCTGGCAGATACGCAGTATTTT. V is TRBV18 and J is TRBJ2-3, with D uncertain. CDR3 length equals 13 residues. Germline CDR1 KGHSH, CDR2 LQKENI. V lost 5 bases and J lost 4, with 10 bases in between.

This clonotype was seen once. The genes are TRBV2 and TRBJ1-2, with 8 bases that match TRBD1. V dropped 10 bases and J dropped 5; count of bases not matched to a gene: 6. The germline V gene encodes CDR1 SNHLY and CDR2 FYNNEI. The CDR3 length is 12 residues. The CDR3: CATWDRFYGYTF. The CDR3 DNA is TGTGCCACCTGGGACAGGTTTTATGGCTACACCTTC.

The genes are TRBV5-1 and TRBJ2-3; D remains unclear. V gave up 1 base and J gave up 1 base, with 13 bases separating them. CDR1 and CDR2 from the germline V gene are SGHRS and YFSETQ. CDR3 length equals 16 residues. The CDR3 nucleotides are TGCGCCAGCAGCTTGAGGTCTGCAGGCCGCACAGATACGCAGTATTTT. Translation gives CASSLRSAGRTDTQYF.

This chain uses TRBV27 with TRBJ1-2, with a weak D call TRBD1 (5 bases). This CDR3 contains 17 residues. Germline V lookup: CDR1 MNHEY, CDR2 SMNVEV (reference sequence). Trimming cost V 2 bases and J 1 base, with 17 bases left between them. CDR3 in amino acids: CASSLLTDRGLNYGYTF. For the CDR3, the DNA is TGTGCCAGCAGTTTACTCACCGACAGAGGTCTTAACTATGGCTACACCTTC.

J is TRBJ2-7 and V is TRBV29-1; no definite D call. The CDR3 contains 11 residues. V was shortened by 7 bases and J by 5 bases, with 12 bases between the two germline ends. Germline V gene lookup returns CDR1 SQVTM and CDR2 ANQGSEA. This CDR3 reads CSALSGNEQYF. As DNA, the CDR3 is TGCAGCGCCCTCTCCGGAAACGAGCAGTACTTC.

The rearrangement links TRBV20-1 to TRBJ1-2, with 8 bases identical to TRBD1. Germline V gene data show CDR1 as DFQATT and CDR2 as SNEGSKA (reference sequence). J gave up 6 bases and V 0 bases, and 15 bases lay outside the gene matches. The CDR3 is 17 amino acids. This chain's CDR3 is CSARDSRQGSLVDGYTF. DNA of the CDR3: TGCAGTGCTAGAGATTCTCGACAGGGGTCCCTGGTAGATGGCTACACCTTC.

The chain has TRBV19 and TRBJ1-1; no reliable D call. The V and J ends lost 3 bases and 1 base respectively, with 6 bases between them. CDR1 LNHDA and CDR2 SQIVND come from the germline V gene (reference sequence). The CDR3 runs 13 residues. CDR3 loop: CASSIPWNTEAFF. In DNA, the CDR3 is TGTGCCAGTAGTATTCCCTGGAACACTGAAGCTTTCTTT.